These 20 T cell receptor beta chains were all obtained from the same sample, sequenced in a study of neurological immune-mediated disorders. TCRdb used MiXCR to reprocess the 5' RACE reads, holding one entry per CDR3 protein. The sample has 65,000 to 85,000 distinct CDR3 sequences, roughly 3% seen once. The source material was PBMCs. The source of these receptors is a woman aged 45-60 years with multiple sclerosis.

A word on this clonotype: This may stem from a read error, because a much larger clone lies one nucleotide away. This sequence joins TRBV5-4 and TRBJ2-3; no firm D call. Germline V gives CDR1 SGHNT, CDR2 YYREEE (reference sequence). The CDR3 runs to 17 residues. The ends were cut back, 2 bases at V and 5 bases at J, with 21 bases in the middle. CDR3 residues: CASSLDLGRALLDTQYF. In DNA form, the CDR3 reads TGTGCCAGCAGCTTAGATTTAGGACGGGCTCTTCTAGATACGCAGTATTTT.

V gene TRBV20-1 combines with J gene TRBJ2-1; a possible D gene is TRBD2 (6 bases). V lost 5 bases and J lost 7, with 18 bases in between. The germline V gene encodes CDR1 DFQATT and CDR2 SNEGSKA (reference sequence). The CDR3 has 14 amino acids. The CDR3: CSAQPPGLSNEQFF. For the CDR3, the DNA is TGCAGTGCTCAACCACCGGGACTGTCAAATGAGCAGTTCTTC.

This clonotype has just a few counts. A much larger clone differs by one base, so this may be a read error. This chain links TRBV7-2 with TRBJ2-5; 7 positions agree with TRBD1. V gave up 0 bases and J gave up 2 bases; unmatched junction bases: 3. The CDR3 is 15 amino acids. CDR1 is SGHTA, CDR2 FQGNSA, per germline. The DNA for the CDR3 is TGTGCCAGCAGCTTAGCCGGACAGGCACAAGAGACCCAGTACTTC. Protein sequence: CASSLAGQAQETQYF.

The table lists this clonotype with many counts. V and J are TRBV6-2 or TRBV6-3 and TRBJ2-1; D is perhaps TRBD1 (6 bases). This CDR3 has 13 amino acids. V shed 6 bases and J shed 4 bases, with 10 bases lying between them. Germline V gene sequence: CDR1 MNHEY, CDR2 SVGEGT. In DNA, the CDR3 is TGTGCCAGCAGGTCCAGGGGATACAATGAGCAGTTCTTC. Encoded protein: CASRSRGYNEQFF.

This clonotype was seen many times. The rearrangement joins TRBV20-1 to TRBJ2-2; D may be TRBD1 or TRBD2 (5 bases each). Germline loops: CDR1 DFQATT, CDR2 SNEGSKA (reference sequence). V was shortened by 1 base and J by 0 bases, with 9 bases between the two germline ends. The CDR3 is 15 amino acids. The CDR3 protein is CSARGGGPNTGELFF. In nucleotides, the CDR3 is TGCAGTGCTAGAGGTGGGGGTCCGAACACCGGGGAGCTGTTTTTT.

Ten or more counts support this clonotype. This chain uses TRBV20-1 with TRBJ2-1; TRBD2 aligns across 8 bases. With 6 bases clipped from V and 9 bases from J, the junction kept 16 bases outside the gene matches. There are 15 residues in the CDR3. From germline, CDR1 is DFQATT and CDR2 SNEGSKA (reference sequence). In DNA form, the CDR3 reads TGCAGTGCCCCCCCCTGGACTAGCTCGGTGGGTGAGCAGTTCTTC. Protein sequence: CSAPPWTSSVGEQFF.

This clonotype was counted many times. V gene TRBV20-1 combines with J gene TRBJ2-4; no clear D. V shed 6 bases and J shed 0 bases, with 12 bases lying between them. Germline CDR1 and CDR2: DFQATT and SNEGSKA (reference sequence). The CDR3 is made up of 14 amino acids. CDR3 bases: TGCAGTGCCCCCCCTGGGCTAGCCAAAAACATTCAGTACTTC. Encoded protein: CSAPPGLAKNIQYF.

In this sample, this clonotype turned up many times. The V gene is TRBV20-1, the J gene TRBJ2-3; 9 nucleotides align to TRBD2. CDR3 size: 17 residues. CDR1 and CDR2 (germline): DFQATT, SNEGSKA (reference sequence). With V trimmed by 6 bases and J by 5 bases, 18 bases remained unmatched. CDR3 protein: CSALKPAPGLAVDTQYF. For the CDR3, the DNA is TGCAGTGCCTTAAAACCAGCCCCGGGACTAGCAGTAGATACGCAGTATTTT.

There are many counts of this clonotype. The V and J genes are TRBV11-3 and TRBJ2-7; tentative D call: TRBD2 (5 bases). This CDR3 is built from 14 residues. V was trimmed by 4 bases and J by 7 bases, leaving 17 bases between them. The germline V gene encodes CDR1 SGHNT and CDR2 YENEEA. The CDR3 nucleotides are TGTGCCAGCAGCTCTCTGCGCGGTACGGGGGAGCAGTACTTC. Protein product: CASSSLRGTGEQYF.

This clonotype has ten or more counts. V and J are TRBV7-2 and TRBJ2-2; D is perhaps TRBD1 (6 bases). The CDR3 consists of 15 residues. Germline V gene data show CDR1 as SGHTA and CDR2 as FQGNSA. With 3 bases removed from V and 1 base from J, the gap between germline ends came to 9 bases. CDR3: CASSFMGQNTGELFF. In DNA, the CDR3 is TGTGCCAGCAGCTTCATGGGACAGAACACCGGGGAGCTGTTTTTT.

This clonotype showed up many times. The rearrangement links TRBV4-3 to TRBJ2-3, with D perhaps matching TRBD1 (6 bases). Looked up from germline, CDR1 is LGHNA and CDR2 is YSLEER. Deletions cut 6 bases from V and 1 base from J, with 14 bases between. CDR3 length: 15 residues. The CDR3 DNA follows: TGCGCCAGCAGTCGTGGGGGCAGCCGCACAGATACGCAGTATTTT. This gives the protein CASSRGGSRTDTQYF.

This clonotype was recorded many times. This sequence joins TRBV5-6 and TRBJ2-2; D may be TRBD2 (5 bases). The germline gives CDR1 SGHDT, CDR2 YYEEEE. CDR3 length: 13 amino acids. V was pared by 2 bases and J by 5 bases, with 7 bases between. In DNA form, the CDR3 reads TGTGCCAGCAGCTTCGGACTTACCGGGGAGCTGTTTTTT. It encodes CASSFGLTGELFF.

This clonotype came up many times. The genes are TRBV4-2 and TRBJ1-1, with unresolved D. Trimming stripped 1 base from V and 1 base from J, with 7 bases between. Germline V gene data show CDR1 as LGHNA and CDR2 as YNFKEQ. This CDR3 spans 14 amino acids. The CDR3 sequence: CASSQVTGNTEAFF. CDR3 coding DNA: TGTGCCAGCAGCCAAGTAACGGGGAACACTGAAGCTTTCTTT.

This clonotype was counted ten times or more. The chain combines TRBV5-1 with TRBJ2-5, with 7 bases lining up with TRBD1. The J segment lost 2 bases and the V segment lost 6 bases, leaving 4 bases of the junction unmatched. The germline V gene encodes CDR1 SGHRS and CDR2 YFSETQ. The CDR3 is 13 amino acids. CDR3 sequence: CASTSTGQETQYF. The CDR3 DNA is TGCGCCAGCACATCGACAGGGCAAGAGACCCAGTACTTC. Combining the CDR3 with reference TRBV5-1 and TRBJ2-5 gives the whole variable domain KAGVTQTPRYLIKTRGQQVTLSCSPISGHRSVSWYQQTPGQGLQFLFEYFSETQRNKGNFPGRFSGRQFSNSRSEMNVSTLELGDSALYLCASTSTGQETQYFGPGTRLLVL.

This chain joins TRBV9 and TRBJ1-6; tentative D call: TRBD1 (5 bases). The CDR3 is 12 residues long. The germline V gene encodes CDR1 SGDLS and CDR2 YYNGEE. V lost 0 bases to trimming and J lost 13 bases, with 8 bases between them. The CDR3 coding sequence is TGTGCCAGCAGCGTAGCCCCAGGGCCCCTCCACTTT. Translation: CASSVAPGPLHF.

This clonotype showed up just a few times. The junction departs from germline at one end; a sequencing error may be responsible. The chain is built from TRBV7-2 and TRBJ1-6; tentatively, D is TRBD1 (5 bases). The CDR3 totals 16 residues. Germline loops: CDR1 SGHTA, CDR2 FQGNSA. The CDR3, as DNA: TGTGCCAGCAGCTTAGCGCCTCCCAATCAGGGATCACCCCTCAACTTT. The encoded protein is CASSLAPPNQGSPLNF.

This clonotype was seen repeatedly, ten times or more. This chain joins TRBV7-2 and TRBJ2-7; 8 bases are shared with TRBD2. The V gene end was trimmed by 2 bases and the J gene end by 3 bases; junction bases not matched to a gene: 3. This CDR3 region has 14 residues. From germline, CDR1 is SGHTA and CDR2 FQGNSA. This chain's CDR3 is CASSLFSGDYEQYV. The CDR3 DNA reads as TGTGCCAGCAGCTTATTTAGCGGGGACTACGAGCAGTACGTC.

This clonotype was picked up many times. CDR3 bases: TGCAGTGTACGGGGGGACAAAGAGCAGTACTTC. This translates into CSVRGDKEQYF. This chain uses TRBV20-1 with TRBJ2-7, with D possibly being TRBD2 (7 bases). This CDR3 contains 11 residues. CDR1 is DFQATT, CDR2 SNEGSKA, per germline (reference sequence). The V and J ends lost 7 bases and 7 bases respectively, with 14 bases between them.

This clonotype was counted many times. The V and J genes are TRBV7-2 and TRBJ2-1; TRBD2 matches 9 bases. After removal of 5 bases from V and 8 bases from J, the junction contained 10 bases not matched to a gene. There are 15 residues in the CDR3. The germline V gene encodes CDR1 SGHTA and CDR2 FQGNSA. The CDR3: CASSPQGGRGYEQFF. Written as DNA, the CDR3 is TGTGCCAGCAGCCCCCAGGGCGGGAGGGGCTATGAGCAGTTCTTC.

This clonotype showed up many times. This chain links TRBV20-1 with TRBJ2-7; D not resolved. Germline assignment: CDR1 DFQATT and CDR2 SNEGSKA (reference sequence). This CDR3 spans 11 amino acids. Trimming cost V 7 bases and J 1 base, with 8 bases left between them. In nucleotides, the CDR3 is TGCAGTGTGTGGGGTTCCTACGAGCAGTACGTC. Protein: CSVWGSYEQYV.